This record looks at one T cell receptor beta chain sequence and its context. Antigen specificity is unknown. This sample is part of a study of T cell responses to AZD1222 COVID-19 vaccine. Points from the study as a whole: Sampling that yielded the repertoires occurred only after the peak T cell response. Clonal diversity was possibly underestimated, and the donors were mostly white British, with more females.

This table comes from immunoSEQ multiplex PCR, and its TCRdb copy is limited to in-frame clones, with some not included. Of approximately 180,000 clones listed, around 94% are singletons. CDR1 is MNHEY, CDR2 SMNVEV, per germline (reference sequence). With 3 bases removed from V and 11 bases from J, the gap between germline ends came to 15 bases. CDR3 size: 13 residues. This TCR derives from an adult in good health. This specimen was peripheral blood, taken on day 0 of AZD1222 vaccination. V is TRBV27 and J is TRBJ2-3, with D possibly matching TRBD2 (5 bases). The CDR3 reads CASSFTDFGGQYF. CDR3 coding DNA: TGTGCCAGCAGTTTCACAGATTTCGGAGGGCAGTATTTT.